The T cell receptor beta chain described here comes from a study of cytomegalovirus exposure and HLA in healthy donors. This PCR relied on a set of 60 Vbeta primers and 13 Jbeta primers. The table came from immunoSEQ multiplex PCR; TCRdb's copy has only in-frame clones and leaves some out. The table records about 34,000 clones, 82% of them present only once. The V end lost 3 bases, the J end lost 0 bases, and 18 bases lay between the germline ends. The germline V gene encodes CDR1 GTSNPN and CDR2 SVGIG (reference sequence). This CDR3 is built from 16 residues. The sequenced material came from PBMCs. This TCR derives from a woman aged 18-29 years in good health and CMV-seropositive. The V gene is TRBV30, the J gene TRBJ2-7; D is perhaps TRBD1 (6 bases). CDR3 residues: CAWRFDRLSSSYEQYF. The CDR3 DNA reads TGTGCCTGGAGGTTCGACAGGTTATCGAGCTCCTACGAGCAGTACTTC. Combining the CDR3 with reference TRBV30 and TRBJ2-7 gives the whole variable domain SQTIHQWPATLVQPVGSPLSLECTVEGTSNPNLYWYRQAAGRGLQLLFYSVGIGQISSEVPQNLSASRPQDRQFILSSKKLLLSDSGFYLCAWRFDRLSSSYEQYFGPGTRLTVT.